Shown below are 3 T cell receptor beta chains from a single sample sequenced in a study of CD8+CD57+ T cells in acquired aplastic anemia listed by TCRdb under 2018. Sequencing took place on an Illumina HiSeq 2000. Genomic DNA was used as template for profiling of TCR beta VDJ combinations and CDR3 sequences. In-frame beta chains were kept once TCRdb had trimmed the public reads at Q25 with fastp and called clones with MiXCR. When rows share a CDR3 protein, they turn into one entry using the most common DNA and genes. The sample includes approximately 120,000 distinct CDR3 sequences, with roughly 40% observed a single time. The ten most abundant clones make up around 2.5% of the sample. The patients picked for sequencing were ones in whom flow cytometry had shown an expansion of CD8+CD57+ cells. The sample comprised sorted CD4+, CD8+, or CD8+CD57+ T cells (not recorded which) from PBMCs. These receptors were collected from a human donor with aplastic anemia.

In its sample, this clonotype was seen many times. The rearrangement joins TRBV5-1 to TRBJ1-2; 8 nucleotides agree with TRBD1. With 0 bases clipped from V and 8 bases from J, the junction kept 6 bases outside the gene matches. The germline V gene encodes CDR1 SGHRS and CDR2 YFSETQ. The length of the CDR3 is 14 residues. The CDR3 loop reads CASSLAQGAGGYTF. CDR3 nucleotide sequence: TGCGCCAGCAGCTTGGCTCAGGGGGCTGGCGGCTACACCTTC. Together with reference TRBV5-1 and TRBJ1-2, the CDR3 gives the full variable domain: KAGVTQTPRYLIKTRGQQVTLSCSPISGHRSVSWYQQTPGQGLQFLFEYFSETQRNKGNFPGRFSGRQFSNSRSEMNVSTLELGDSALYLCASSLAQGAGGYTFGSGTRLTVV.

Ten or more counts support this clonotype. CDR3 sequence reads: CSALKGAGGTDTQYF. The CDR3 bases are TGCAGTGCCCTGAAGGGGGCGGGGGGCACAGATACGCAGTATTTT. This sequence joins TRBV20-1 and TRBJ2-3; the D gene could be TRBD1 or TRBD2 (7 bases each). Germline V lookup: CDR1 DFQATT, CDR2 SNEGSKA (reference sequence). This CDR3 has 15 amino acids. V gave up 6 bases and J gave up 1 base, with 17 bases separating them.

V gene TRBV5-6 combines with J gene TRBJ1-2; 8 bases map to TRBD1. This CDR3 contains 16 residues. The trim removed 8 bases at V and 4 bases at J, leaving 16 bases unmatched. The germline V gene has CDR1 SGHDT and CDR2 YYEEEE. CDR3 nucleotide sequence: TGTGCCAGTTCAGGGCAGGGGGCCCAGAATCCCTATGGCTACACCTTC. Its protein product is CASSGQGAQNPYGYTF.